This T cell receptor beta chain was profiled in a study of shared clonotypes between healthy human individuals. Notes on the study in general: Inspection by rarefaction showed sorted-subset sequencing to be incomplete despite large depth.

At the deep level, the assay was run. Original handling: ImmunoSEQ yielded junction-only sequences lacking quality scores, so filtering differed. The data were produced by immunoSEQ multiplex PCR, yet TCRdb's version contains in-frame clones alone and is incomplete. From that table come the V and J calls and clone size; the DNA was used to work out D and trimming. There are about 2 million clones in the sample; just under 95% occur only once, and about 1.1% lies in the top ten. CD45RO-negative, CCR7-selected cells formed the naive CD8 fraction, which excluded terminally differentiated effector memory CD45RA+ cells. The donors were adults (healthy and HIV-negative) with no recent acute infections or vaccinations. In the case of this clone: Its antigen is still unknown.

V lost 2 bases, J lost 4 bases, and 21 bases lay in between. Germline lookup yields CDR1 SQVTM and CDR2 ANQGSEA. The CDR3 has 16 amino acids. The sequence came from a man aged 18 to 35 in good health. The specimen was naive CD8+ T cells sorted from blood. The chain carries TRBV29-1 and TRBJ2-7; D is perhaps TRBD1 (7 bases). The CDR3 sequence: CSVEPRGQYGKYEQYF. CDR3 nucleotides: TGCAGCGTTGAACCGCGGGGACAGTACGGCAAATACGAGCAGTACTTC.